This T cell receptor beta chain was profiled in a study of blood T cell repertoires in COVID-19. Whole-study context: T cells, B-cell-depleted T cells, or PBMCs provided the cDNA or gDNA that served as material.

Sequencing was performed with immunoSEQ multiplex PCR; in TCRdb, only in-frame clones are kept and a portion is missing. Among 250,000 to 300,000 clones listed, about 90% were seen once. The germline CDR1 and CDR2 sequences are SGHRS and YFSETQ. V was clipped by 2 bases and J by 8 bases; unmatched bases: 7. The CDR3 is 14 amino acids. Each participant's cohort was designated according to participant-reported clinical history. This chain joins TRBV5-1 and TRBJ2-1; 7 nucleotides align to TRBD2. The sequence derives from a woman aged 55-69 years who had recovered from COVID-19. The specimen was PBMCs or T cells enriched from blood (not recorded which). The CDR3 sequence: CASSFGGIPDEQFF. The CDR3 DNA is TGCGCCAGCAGCTTCGGGGGGATACCCGATGAGCAGTTCTTC. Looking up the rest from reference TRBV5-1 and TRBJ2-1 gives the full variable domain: KAGVTQTPRYLIKTRGQQVTLSCSPISGHRSVSWYQQTPGQGLQFLFEYFSETQRNKGNFPGRFSGRQFSNSRSEMNVSTLELGDSALYLCASSFGGIPDEQFFGPGTRLTVL.